Listed below are T cell receptor beta chains from one sample, sequenced in a study of blood T cell repertoires in COVID-19. Produced via immunoSEQ multiplex PCR; TCRdb's table is partial and in-frame only. The sample has hundreds of thousands of clones, almost 85% seen once. The sample consisted of peripheral blood. The origin of the receptors is a woman of 80 years or more with acute or convalescent COVID-19. Both conserved end residues are part of each CDR3. A D gene is named only where the DNA matches it firmly. Part of the rows lack a size; the others show once, few, many or a class for expanded clones.

D	J	size	V	DNA	CDR3
TRBD1	TRBJ2-5	.	TRBV6-4	TGTGCCAGCAGGGGGGACAGGGGGCAGGAGACCCAGTACTTC	CASRGDRGQETQYF
.	TRBJ1-1	.	TRBV3-1/TRBV3-2	TGTGCCAGCAGCCAAGGGCGGGGTGAAGCTTTCTTT	CASSQGRGEAFF
TRBD1	TRBJ2-1	.	TRBV7-9	TGTGCCAGCAGCTCCATCGACAGGGCGAGCTCCTACAATGAGCAGTTCTTC	CASSSIDRASSYNEQFF
.	TRBJ1-5	.	TRBV12-3/TRBV12-4	TGTGCCAGCGGGTCCCGGGGGAACCAGCCCCAGCATTTT	CASGSRGNQPQHF
.	TRBJ1-4	.	TRBV28	TGTGCCAGCAGTTCCCCCGGGGGAGATAATGAAAAACTGTTTTTT	CASSSPGGDNEKLFF
.	TRBJ1-1	.	TRBV5-1	TGCGCCAGCAGCCCGCGGGGGGCCCGAGGCACTGAAGCTTTCTTT	CASSPRGARGTEAFF
TRBD2	TRBJ2-3	.	TRBV29-1	TGCAGCGTTGGACTAGCGGGATTGGGGGATACGCAGTATTTT	CSVGLAGLGDTQYF
.	TRBJ2-7	.	TRBV7-2	TGTGCCAGCAACCCGGTGGGGACTTCCGATTACGAGCAGTACTTC	CASNPVGTSDYEQYF
.	TRBJ1-6	.	TRBV5-5	TGTGCCAGCACACAAGAGTGGGTGCGGAATTCACCCCTCCACTTT	CASTQEWVRNSPLHF
TRBD1	TRBJ1-4	.	TRBV10-3	TGTGCCATCAGGAGGGACAGGGTACCAACTAATGAAAAACTGTTTTTT	CAIRRDRVPTNEKLFF
TRBD1	TRBJ2-6	few	TRBV28	TGTGCCAGCAGGGATCCCCTCGGGACAGTCTCTGGGGCCAACGTCCTGACTTTC	CASRDPLGTVSGANVLTF
.	TRBJ1-1	once	TRBV2	TGTGCCAGTTCCGATGACAGGAACACTGAAGCTTTCTTT	CASSDDRNTEAFF
.	TRBJ1-4	once	TRBV19	TGTGCCAGTGCTTCGGTCGGGGAAGGAATCGAAAAACTGTTTTTT	CASASVGEGIEKLFF
TRBD2	TRBJ2-7	.	TRBV27	TGTGCCAGCAGACCCGGGACTAGCGCATCCTACGAGCAGTACTTC	CASRPGTSASYEQYF
TRBD1	TRBJ1-2	.	TRBV2	TGTGCCAGCAGTGACGCAGGGGGCAGCTATGGCTACACCTTC	CASSDAGGSYGYTF
.	TRBJ1-1	.	TRBV6-2/TRBV6-3	TGTGCCAGCAGTTACTCGTGGCAGGGCACTGAAGCTTTCTTT	CASSYSWQGTEAFF
TRBD2	TRBJ2-3	.	TRBV3-1/TRBV3-2	TGTGCCAGCAGCCAAGATAGACTAGCGGGGGAGGATACGCAGTATTTT	CASSQDRLAGEDTQYF
.	TRBJ1-2	.	TRBV2	TGTGCCAGCAGGACGGACAGTAACTATGGCTACACCTTC	CASRTDSNYGYTF
TRBD1	TRBJ1-1	.	TRBV7-8	TGTGCCAGCAGCCCCAGACAGGGTCAGGGTATCTTGGACACTGAAGCTTTCTTT	CASSPRQGQGILDTEAFF
.	TRBJ1-1	.	TRBV29-1	TGCAGCGTTGTAGGGGGTCCTGAAGCTTTCTTT	CSVVGGPEAFF
.	TRBJ2-1	.	TRBV28	TGTGCCAGCAGTTTATTGTTAGATAGTTACAATGAGCAGTTCTTC	CASSLLLDSYNEQFF
.	TRBJ2-1	.	TRBV5-1	TGCGCCAGCAGCTTGCCTTGGTCTGCGGGCAATGAGCAGTTCTTC	CASSLPWSAGNEQFF
.	TRBJ2-7	.	TRBV6-2/TRBV6-3	TGTGCCAGCAGCCAGACTAGGCGCCACGAGCAGTACTTC	CASSQTRRHEQYF
TRBD1	TRBJ2-7	.	TRBV9	TGTGCCAGCAGCGTAGCAGGGGGACAGCTTAACGAGCAGTACTTC	CASSVAGGQLNEQYF
TRBD2	TRBJ2-3	.	TRBV11-2	TGTGCCAGCAGCTTTGTGCTAGCGGGAGACACAGATACGCAGTATTTT	CASSFVLAGDTDTQYF
.	TRBJ1-2	.	TRBV19	TGTGCCACCACGGGGGGATGGGGCTACACCTTC	CATTGGWGYTF
TRBD1	TRBJ1-4	.	TRBV18	TGTGCCAGCTCACCAGTGGACAGGCAAAAACTGTTTTTT	CASSPVDRQKLFF
TRBD2	TRBJ2-7	.	TRBV7-8	TGTGCCAGCAGCTTACTAGCGGGAGCCTACGAGCAGTACTTC	CASSLLAGAYEQYF
.	TRBJ2-2	.	TRBV5-1	TGCGCCAGCAGCTTGGTTGCAGGGGAGAGAGGCGGGGAGCTGTTTTTT	CASSLVAGERGGELFF
TRBD2	TRBJ2-1	.	TRBV18	TGTGCCAGCTCACCAGGACTAGCGGGAGATGAGCAGTTCTTC	CASSPGLAGDEQFF
TRBD1	TRBJ2-1	.	TRBV24-1	TGTGCCACCAGTGATACCACAGGGGGCTCCTACAATGAGCAGTTCTTC	CATSDTTGGSYNEQFF
TRBD2	TRBJ2-7	.	TRBV28	TGTGCCAGCAGCCTCCTAGCGGGAGCTTCCTACGAGCAGTACTTC	CASSLLAGASYEQYF
.	TRBJ2-1	.	TRBV6-6	TGTGCCAGCAGTTATACAAGAACACATGAGCAGTTCTTC	CASSYTRTHEQFF
.	TRBJ1-1	.	TRBV30	TGTGCCTGGAACCCCAGGGGCCCAAGCCGAGACTACACTGAAGCTTTCTTT	CAWNPRGPSRDYTEAFF
.	TRBJ2-1	.	TRBV3-1/TRBV3-2	TGTGCCAGCAGCCAAGGGTCTAGCCCAGGCGATGAGCAGTTCTTC	CASSQGSSPGDEQFF
TRBD2	TRBJ2-3	.	TRBV7-2	TGTGCCAGCAGCCGTGCTTCCGGGCGGGGGGCCGCAGATACGCAGTATTTT	CASSRASGRGAADTQYF
.	TRBJ1-4	.	TRBV11-1	TGTGCCAGCAGCTTAGGACAGGCAACTAATGAAAAACTGTTTTTT	CASSLGQATNEKLFF
.	TRBJ2-1	once	TRBV15	TGTGCCACCAGCAGGGCTAGCAGGGAGCAGTTCTTC	CATSRASREQFF
.	TRBJ1-5	once	TRBV6-5	TGTGCCAGCAGTTACTCGTACGCAGGGAATCAGCCCCAGCATTTT	CASSYSYAGNQPQHF
TRBD1	TRBJ1-5	.	TRBV2	TGTGCCAGCAGCACAGGGGTAGGGGCGGGAGGCTATAGCAATCAGCCCCAGCATTTT	CASSTGVGAGGYSNQPQHF